The clone carrying this T cell receptor (beta chain) was observed many times. This specimen comes from a study of early T cells in non-severe SARS-CoV-2 infection. Overall study: Unpaired chains resulted from sequencing bulk RNA of unsorted whole blood.

Each single cDNA molecule received a unique molecular identifier. TCRdb ran MiXCR on the 5' RACE reads and lists one entry per CDR3 protein. Of some 30,000 distinct CDR3 sequences detected, approximately 5% appear once; the ten largest clones hold 10% to 15%. CDR3 length: 15 residues. J was trimmed by 2 bases and V by 5 bases; bases with no gene match: 9. From germline, CDR1 is MNHEY and CDR2 SVGAGI. The chain couples TRBV6-5 to TRBJ2-7, with 7 bases matching TRBD1. The origin of this receptor is an adult who was a healthcare worker with PCR-confirmed SARS-CoV-2 infection or an uninfected control (not recorded which). The sequencing input was whole blood. The CDR3 nucleotides read TGTGCCAGCAGTACAGTCAGGGGGAGCCCCTACGAGCAGTACTTC. It encodes CASSTVRGSPYEQYF.